This entry lists 25 T cell receptor beta chains sequenced from one sample in a study of CD8 T cells in Susac syndrome. RNA amounts of about 0.5 to 1 ug underwent reverse transcription with random hexamers. TCRdb reprocessed the immunoSEQ multiplex PCR reads via MiXCR and lists one record per CDR3 protein. The data show 100,000 to 150,000 distinct CDR3 sequences, approximately 93% seen once. Input material: CD4+ T cells from PBMCs. These receptors all come from a human donor with multiple sclerosis.

V gene TRBV12-3 or TRBV12-4 combines with J gene TRBJ1-2; 8 bases align to TRBD1. The CDR3 has 17 residues. J gave up 4 bases and V 6 bases, and 16 bases lay outside the gene matches. CDR3 nucleotides: TGTGCCAGCAGCCTTGAGGCAGGGGGCGCAGGTGGCTATGGCTACACCTTC. This translates into CASSLEAGGAGGYGYTF.

The V and J genes are TRBV9 and TRBJ2-1; TRBD2 aligns across 12 bases. The J segment lost 8 bases and the V segment lost 3 bases, leaving 9 bases of the junction unmatched. The V gene's germline CDR1 is SGDLS and CDR2 YYNGEE. This CDR3 region has 16 residues. DNA for the CDR3: TGTGCCAGCAGCGCCCGGACTAGCGGGGTCTGGTATGAGCAGTTCTTC. This translates into CASSARTSGVWYEQFF.

This chain connects TRBV12-3 or TRBV12-4 to TRBJ1-2; D unresolved. CDR3 length: 15 amino acids. Trimming stripped 6 bases from V and 6 bases from J, with 20 bases between. Written as DNA, the CDR3 is TGTGCCAGCAGCCACACAAACACTCAACATAATGGCTACACCTTC. Amino acid sequence: CASSHTNTQHNGYTF.

The chain has TRBV7-9 and TRBJ1-2; D gene ambiguous. The CDR3 extends over 14 amino acids. The germline gives CDR1 SEHNR, CDR2 FQNEAQ (reference sequence). V was cut by 1 base and J by 1 base, with 7 bases left in between. This CDR3 reads CASSLGGINYGYTF. In DNA, the CDR3 is TGTGCCAGCAGCTTAGGAGGTATTAACTATGGCTACACCTTC.

The chain recombines TRBV12-5 with TRBJ1-5; 7 bases fit TRBD1. The V gene end was trimmed by 11 bases and the J gene end by 2 bases; junction bases not matched to a gene: 6. Germline-derived CDR1 and CDR2 are LGHNT and FRNRAP. The CDR3 extends over 13 amino acids. The CDR3 DNA reads as TGTGCTCGAGGGGGCAGGGGCAATCAGCCCCAGCATTTT. Translated: CARGGRGNQPQHF.

The rearrangement links TRBV2 to TRBJ1-5, with a weak D call TRBD1 (5 bases). Germline CDR1 and CDR2: SNHLY and FYNNEI. The CDR3 is 15 amino acids. V lost 2 bases to trimming and J lost 2 bases, with 10 bases between them. The chain's CDR3 is CASSELGVGNQPQHF. The CDR3 DNA follows: TGTGCCAGCAGTGAACTAGGGGTGGGCAATCAGCCCCAGCATTTT.

This clonotype was found once. V usage is TRBV16 and J usage is TRBJ2-7; TRBD1 agrees at 7 bases. The V segment lost 4 bases and the J segment 3 bases; nucleotides outside the gene matches: 3. The germline V gene has CDR1 KGHSY and CDR2 FQNENV. This CDR3 spans 13 amino acids. CDR3 in DNA: TGTGCCAGCAGCCGGGGACAGATCTACGAGCAGTACTTC. Residues: CASSRGQIYEQYF.

The chain employs TRBV20-1 and TRBJ1-2; 7 bases are a match to TRBD1. J gave up 4 bases and V 1 base, and 3 bases lay outside the gene matches. Germline V CDR1 and CDR2: DFQATT, SNEGSKA (reference sequence). This CDR3 contains 13 residues. The CDR3 region has the DNA TGCAGTGCTAGAGTCGCAGGGGGCTATGGCTACACCTTC. Translation: CSARVAGGYGYTF.

The gene calls are TRBV29-1 and TRBJ1-1; D ambiguous. CDR3 size: 14 residues. Germline V gene data show CDR1 as SQVTM and CDR2 as ANQGSEA. Trimming cost V 6 bases and J 5 bases, with 19 bases left between them. CDR3 amino acids: CSVVPGPVETEAFF. CDR3 DNA: TGCAGCGTAGTGCCGGGCCCCGTGGAGACTGAAGCTTTCTTT. Full variable domain (rest looked up from reference TRBV29-1 and TRBJ1-1): SAVISQKPSRDICQRGTSLTIQCQVDSQVTMMFWYRQQPGQSLTLIATANQGSEATYESGFVIDKFPISRPNLTFSTLTVSNMSPEDSSIYLCSVVPGPVETEAFFGQGTRLTVV.

The chain uses TRBV7-6 and TRBJ2-6; no firm D call. Per germline, CDR1 SGHVS and CDR2 FNYEAQ. V was pared by 4 bases and J by 2 bases, with 12 bases between. The CDR3 spans 16 residues. The CDR3 DNA follows: TGTGCCAGCAGCTCAATTGGATCGCCTGGGGCCAACGTCCTGACTTTC. This codes for CASSSIGSPGANVLTF.

The V and J genes are TRBV5-6 and TRBJ1-1; 7 bases line up with TRBD1. This CDR3 comprises 18 residues. Trimming took 4 bases from V and 5 from J; bases not matched to a gene: 20. In germline, CDR1 is SGHDT, CDR2 YYEEEE. The CDR3 sequence is CASSGMVQGSVRLTEAFF. The CDR3 DNA reads TGTGCCAGCAGCGGGATGGTACAGGGGAGTGTTCGTTTGACTGAAGCTTTCTTT.

The rearrangement uses TRBV7-2 and TRBJ1-1; TRBD1 matches 8 bases. Germline V CDR1 and CDR2: SGHTA, FQGNSA. With V trimmed by 2 bases and J by 6 bases, 8 bases remained unmatched. CDR3 length: 15 residues. CDR3 protein: CASSLSGTGESEAFF. The CDR3 DNA is TGTGCCAGCAGCTTATCCGGGACAGGAGAGTCTGAAGCTTTCTTT.

The J gene is TRBJ2-5, the V gene TRBV29-1; D may be TRBD1 (6 bases). This CDR3 comprises 13 residues. The V end was cut by 3 bases, the J end by 5 bases, with 13 bases between. CDR1 and CDR2 (germline): SQVTM, ANQGSEA. The CDR3 here is CSVERGFVETQYF. The CDR3 coding sequence is TGCAGCGTTGAGAGGGGGTTTGTGGAGACCCAGTACTTC.

V usage is TRBV9 and J usage is TRBJ2-1, with a tentative D call TRBD2 (5 bases). This CDR3 has 14 amino acids. Per germline, CDR1 SGDLS and CDR2 YYNGEE. Trimming left V 4 bases short and J 0 bases short, with 8 bases between. The DNA of the CDR3 is TGTGCCAGCAGCATCCGGGACTCCTACAATGAGCAGTTCTTC. Protein sequence: CASSIRDSYNEQFF.

The genes are TRBV20-1 and TRBJ1-2; no clear D. The germline gives CDR1 DFQATT, CDR2 SNEGSKA (reference sequence). The CDR3 extends over 16 amino acids. Trimming cost V 3 bases and J 4 bases, with 21 bases left between them. The CDR3: CSARSKTAADSYGYTF. CDR3 bases: TGCAGTGCTAGGTCCAAAACGGCCGCGGATTCCTATGGCTACACCTTC.

J is TRBJ2-2 and V is TRBV29-1; 8 positions agree with TRBD1. The CDR3 is made up of 14 amino acids. With 7 bases clipped from V and 0 bases from J, the junction kept 4 bases outside the gene matches. The germline V gene has CDR1 SQVTM and CDR2 ANQGSEA. CDR3 amino acids: CSAKQGANTGELFF. In DNA, the CDR3 is TGCAGCGCCAAACAGGGGGCGAACACCGGGGAGCTGTTTTTT.

The chain is built from TRBV7-2 and TRBJ1-6; perhaps TRBD1 as D (6 bases). The CDR3 sequence is 14 residues long. Trimming took off 8 bases at V and 7 bases at J, with 15 bases between the two ends. The germline V gene has CDR1 SGHTA and CDR2 FQGNSA. The CDR3 bases are TGTGCCAGCTCCAGGGGTGGTAGAAATTCACCCCTCCACTTT. Encoded protein: CASSRGGRNSPLHF.

Notes on this clonotype: The junction and the germline gene differ at one end; a read error may be behind it. V usage is TRBV6-1 and J usage is TRBJ2-5; weak D call: TRBD1 (6 bases). This CDR3 has 14 amino acids. Germline V gene data show CDR1 as MNHNS and CDR2 as SASEGT. The CDR3 protein is CAGRPGHLQETQYF. The DNA for the CDR3 is TGTGCCGGCAGACCGGGACACCTACAAGAGACCCAGTACTTC.

The chain has TRBV29-1 and TRBJ1-1; D is unresolved. The CDR3 covers 13 residues. Germline lookup yields CDR1 SQVTM and CDR2 ANQGSEA. V gave up 4 bases and J gave up 4 bases, with 13 bases separating them. CDR3: CSVVGEQTTEAFF. CDR3 in DNA: TGCAGCGTTGTCGGGGAACAAACCACTGAAGCTTTCTTT.

The rearrangement links TRBV6-6 to TRBJ1-4; 7 bases fit TRBD1. Germline CDR1 MNHNY, CDR2 SVGAGI (reference sequence). CDR3 size: 15 residues. V dropped 6 bases and J dropped 4; count of bases not matched to a gene: 8. Written as DNA, the CDR3 is TGTGCCAGCAGACTTCGGGACAGCGGTAATGAAAAACTGTTTTTT. This codes for CASRLRDSGNEKLFF.

This clonotype has a single count. In DNA, the CDR3 is TGTGCCAGTAGTATTCAGTATGAACCCGGTGAAAAACTGTTTTTT. Translated: CASSIQYEPGEKLFF. The rearrangement links TRBV19 to TRBJ1-4, with no clear D. The CDR3 has 15 amino acids. V lost 3 bases and J lost 7, with 15 bases in between. Looked up from germline, CDR1 is LNHDA and CDR2 is SQIVND (reference sequence).

The rearrangement uses TRBV3-1 and TRBJ2-2, with 7 bases that match TRBD2. CDR3 size: 15 residues. Germline CDR1 is LGHDT and CDR2 is YNNKEL (reference sequence). V dropped 4 bases and J dropped 5; count of bases not matched to a gene: 7. CDR3 amino acids: CASSRETSSTGELFF. CDR3 nucleotide sequence: TGTGCCAGCAGCCGAGAGACTAGCTCGACCGGGGAGCTGTTTTTT.

This chain joins TRBV3-1 and TRBJ1-6; D uncertain. Germline values: CDR1 LGHDT, CDR2 YNNKEL (reference sequence). This CDR3 spans 13 amino acids. The V end lost 1 base, the J end lost 9 bases, and 7 bases lay between the germline ends. This chain's CDR3 is CASSQGESSPLHF. The DNA for the CDR3 is TGTGCCAGCAGCCAAGGAGAGAGTTCACCCCTCCACTTT.

This clonotype showed up just once. The CDR3 region is CASSPRGGEETQYF. CDR3 DNA sequence: TGTGCCAGCAGCCCGAGAGGCGGGGAAGAGACCCAGTACTTC. V and J are TRBV7-2 and TRBJ2-5; TRBD2 is a possible D gene (6 bases). The CDR3 contains 14 residues. The germline V gene encodes CDR1 SGHTA and CDR2 FQGNSA. V lost 5 bases, J lost 3 bases, and 13 bases lay in between. Complete variable domain (other parts from reference TRBV7-2 and TRBJ2-5): GAGVSQSPSNKVTEKGKDVELRCDPISGHTALYWYRQSLGQGLEFLIYFQGNSAPDKSGLPSDRFSAERTGGSVSTLTIQRTQQEDSAVYLCASSPRGGEETQYFGPGTRLLVL.

The V gene is TRBV19, the J gene TRBJ1-5; D may be TRBD1 (6 bases). Germline CDR1 LNHDA, CDR2 SQIVND (reference sequence). The CDR3 consists of 14 residues. Trimming stripped 2 bases from V and 7 bases from J, with 12 bases between. CDR3 sequence: CASSIWGRGQPQHF. CDR3 sequence (DNA): TGTGCCAGTAGTATATGGGGGCGCGGGCAGCCCCAGCATTTT.